Listed below are T cell receptor beta chains from one sample, sequenced in a study of blood T cell repertoires in COVID-19. Measured with immunoSEQ multiplex PCR; TCRdb has only the in-frame clones, and not every one. Of 200,000 to 300,000 clones detected, approximately 86% appear once; the ten largest clones hold roughly 4.9%. Source material: peripheral blood. The receptors come from a woman aged 55-75 years with COVID-19, enrolled during active disease. The CDR3 runs from the conserved cysteine through the conserved F or W. A D gene is named only where the DNA matches it firmly. Size tells how often a clone was seen (once, few, many) or the class of an expanded clone, and some rows leave it out.

D gene,J gene,V gene,clone size,CDR3 DNA,CDR3 protein
TRBD1,TRBJ1-5,TRBV28,NA,TGTGCCAGCAGGAACAGGGGCAGCAATCAGCCCCAGCATTTT,CASRNRGSNQPQHF
TRBD1,TRBJ1-2,TRBV4-1,NA,TGCGCCAGCAGCCAACCCGGGACAGTGGTTCGTAATGGCTACACCTTC,CASSQPGTVVRNGYTF
NA,TRBJ2-7,TRBV4-1,NA,TGCGCCAGCAGCCAAACGTGGAGCACCGAGCAGTACTTC,CASSQTWSTEQYF
TRBD2,TRBJ2-2,TRBV5-5,NA,TGTGCCAGCAGCGCAGCGGGAGGGGCCGGGACCGGGGAGCTGTTTTTT,CASSAAGGAGTGELFF
TRBD1,TRBJ1-5,TRBV24-1,NA,TGTGCCACCAGTGCGAGGGGACAGGGACGGAGCCAGCCCCAGCATTTT,CATSARGQGRSQPQHF
NA,TRBJ1-2,TRBV6-1,few,TGTGCCAGCAGTGAACGGCAGGTGGGCACAGGAGGCTACACCTTC,CASSERQVGTGGYTF
NA,TRBJ1-2,TRBV9,NA,TGTGCCAGCAGCGTAGCAGATTCTAACTATGGCTACACCTTC,CASSVADSNYGYTF
TRBD1,TRBJ2-2,TRBV19,NA,TGTGCCAGGGGACAGGGGAGATATATGGCCGGGGAGCTGTTTTTT,CARGQGRYMAGELFF
NA,TRBJ1-2,TRBV7-9,NA,TGTGCCAGCACACCAGGGGCAGGTGGGGGCTACACCTTC,CASTPGAGGGYTF
TRBD1,TRBJ2-7,TRBV13,NA,TGTGCCAGCAGCCAGGGACAGGGGGGCGAGCAGTACTTC,CASSQGQGGEQYF
NA,TRBJ2-3,TRBV28,NA,TGTGCCAGCAGTACCCAAAGGCAGGGTCTCACAGATACGCAGTATTTT,CASSTQRQGLTDTQYF
TRBD2,TRBJ2-1,TRBV28,NA,TGTGCCGGGTCCAATGGGCTAGCGGGAGGCAATGAGCAGTTCTTC,CAGSNGLAGGNEQFF
NA,TRBJ1-6,TRBV5-1,once,TGCGCCAGCAGCTTGGGCCCACAGGGTGGGGGATCACCCCTCCACTTT,CASSLGPQGGGSPLHF